One sample yielded the 26 T cell receptor beta chains listed below, sequenced in a study of T-cell memory formation after mild COVID-19. TCRdb analysed the 5' RACE reads with MiXCR anew, one entry per CDR3 protein. The repertoire holds about 260,000 distinct CDR3 sequences, approximately 8% seen once, with 20% to 25% in the top ten. The specimen was PBMCs or a T cell subset sorted from them (not recorded which). The receptors originated from a man aged 18 to 30 who had mild COVID-19 (a few samples of this study predate the infection). Cell type and time point are not known.

In its sample, this clonotype was seen a few times. The gene calls are TRBV7-9 and TRBJ2-5, with a weak D call TRBD1 (5 bases). This CDR3 is built from 18 residues. Trimming pared 0 bases from V and 5 bases from J, leaving 22 bases between. The germline gives CDR1 SEHNR, CDR2 FQNEAQ (reference sequence). CDR3 sequence (DNA): TGTGCCAGCAGCTTAGCGCCCGGCCCCAGGGTTCTCGGGGAGACCCAGTACTTC. Translating gives CASSLAPGPRVLGETQYF.

The chain is built from TRBV20-1 and TRBJ1-6, with a possible D match to TRBD1 (5 bases). Germline V gene sequence: CDR1 DFQATT, CDR2 SNEGSKA (reference sequence). This CDR3 spans 15 amino acids. In DNA form, the CDR3 reads TGCACTGCCTCCGCCTCCGGGACTTATGGGTCACCCCTCCACTTT. This gives the protein CTASASGTYGSPLHF.

This clonotype was counted many times. V and J are TRBV5-6 and TRBJ2-3; 10 nucleotides align to TRBD1. Germline V lookup: CDR1 SGHDT, CDR2 YYEEEE. The trim removed 7 bases at V and 2 bases at J, leaving 10 bases unmatched. The CDR3 runs to 16 residues. CDR3 region: CASDKTGGVLTDTQYF. CDR3 bases: TGTGCCAGCGACAAGACAGGGGGCGTACTCACAGATACGCAGTATTTT.

V gene TRBV4-3 combines with J gene TRBJ2-3; 15 bases fit TRBD2. Germline trimming cut 3 bases from V and 8 bases from J; bases unmatched to any gene: 9. The CDR3 runs 17 residues. CDR1 and CDR2 from the germline V gene are LGHNA and YSLEER. CDR3 region: CASSHPGTSGGTFTQYF. CDR3 nucleotide sequence: TGCGCCAGCAGCCACCCCGGGACTAGCGGGGGGACCTTTACGCAGTATTTT.

This clonotype was counted only a few times. This rearrangement joins TRBV3-1 to TRBJ1-1, with D uncertain. Germline CDR1 is LGHDT and CDR2 is YNNKEL (reference sequence). The CDR3 consists of 16 residues. V was clipped by 3 bases and J by 5 bases, with 19 bases between them. The CDR3 coding sequence is TGTGCCAGCAGCCATTTCTCCGCGGCCTCAGAAACTGAAGCTTTCTTT. This gives the protein CASSHFSAASETEAFF.

In its sample, this clonotype was seen a few times. The chain has TRBV4-1 and TRBJ2-7; either TRBD1 or TRBD2 may supply D (6 bases each). Germline CDR1 MGHRA, CDR2 YSYEKL. With 0 bases removed from V and 2 bases from J, the gap between germline ends came to 14 bases. This CDR3 has 16 residues. The CDR3 DNA sequence: TGCGCCAGCAGCCAAGAAAGAGGGGGGTTCCCCTACGAGCAGTACTTC. It yields the protein CASSQERGGFPYEQYF.

The chain couples TRBV7-8 to TRBJ1-1; maybe TRBD1 (5 bases). This CDR3 region has 15 residues. Germline loops: CDR1 SGHVS, CDR2 FQNEAQ. The V and J ends lost 1 base and 6 bases respectively, with 15 bases between them. This CDR3 reads CASSLGRRLGAEAFF. CDR3 DNA: TGTGCCAGCAGCTTAGGGAGGCGATTGGGGGCTGAAGCTTTCTTT.

This clonotype was detected many times. The gene calls are TRBV6-5 and TRBJ1-1; D is ambiguous. With 6 bases removed from V and 8 bases from J, the gap between germline ends came to 13 bases. The CDR3 sequence is 12 residues long. The germline V gene encodes CDR1 MNHEY and CDR2 SVGAGI. CDR3 residues: CASSPGGVEAFF. The CDR3 DNA follows: TGTGCCAGCAGCCCCGGCGGGGTAGAAGCTTTCTTT.

This clonotype appeared a few times. This sequence joins TRBV3-1 and TRBJ1-6; D unclear. The V gene's germline CDR1 is LGHDT and CDR2 YNNKEL (reference sequence). V shed 1 base and J shed 7 bases, with 8 bases lying between them. This CDR3 region has 14 residues. The CDR3 DNA follows: TGTGCCAGCAGCCAAGGACTGTGGAATTCACCCCTCCACTTT. Residues: CASSQGLWNSPLHF.

This clonotype was seen a handful of times. The chain couples TRBV4-3 to TRBJ2-1; the match to TRBD2 covers 10 bases. V lost 4 bases to trimming and J lost 2 bases; unmatched junction nucleotides: 14. The CDR3 loop spans 19 amino acids. CDR1 LGHNA and CDR2 YSLEER come from the germline V gene. The CDR3 spells CASSPPVAGGQGAYNEQFF. Here the CDR3 DNA reads TGCGCCAGCAGCCCCCCTGTAGCGGGGGGCCAGGGCGCCTACAATGAGCAGTTCTTC.

The chain couples TRBV27 to TRBJ2-7; TRBD1 is a possible D gene (7 bases). CDR1 MNHEY and CDR2 SMNVEV come from the germline V gene (reference sequence). CDR3 size: 16 residues. Trimming shortened V by 5 bases and J by 1 base, and 18 bases separated the two germline ends. The CDR3 sequence: CASSHLGSGGSYEQYV. CDR3 coding DNA: TGTGCCAGCAGTCACCTCGGCTCAGGGGGGTCCTACGAGCAGTACGTC.

V gene TRBV2 combines with J gene TRBJ1-1; D remains ambiguous. V lost 7 bases and J 3 bases, leaving 18 bases between the germline ends. Germline V gene sequence: CDR1 SNHLY, CDR2 FYNNEI. This CDR3 has 15 amino acids. The CDR3 region has the DNA TGTGCCAGCACCATCCCTCGGGGTTCGGACACTGAAGCTTTCTTT. Its protein product is CASTIPRGSDTEAFF.

This clonotype was detected a few times. This rearrangement joins TRBV4-3 to TRBJ1-1; D may be TRBD1 (6 bases). Germline V gives CDR1 LGHNA, CDR2 YSLEER. V gave up 3 bases and J gave up 8 bases, with 13 bases separating them. This CDR3 has 13 residues. CDR3 amino acids: CASSHRTRGEAFF. In nucleotides, the CDR3 is TGCGCCAGCAGCCACCGAACCAGGGGAGAAGCTTTCTTT.

This clonotype occurred a few times. V usage is TRBV7-2 and J usage is TRBJ2-5; D may be TRBD2 (7 bases). Trimming left V 4 bases short and J 7 bases short, with 19 bases between. Germline CDR1 is SGHTA and CDR2 is FQGNSA. The CDR3 covers 15 residues. The CDR3 region is CASSSWGGGGVTQYF. CDR3 coding DNA: TGTGCCAGCAGCTCGTGGGGAGGGGGAGGGGTGACCCAGTACTTC.

This rearrangement joins TRBV6-2 or TRBV6-3 to TRBJ2-7; D is uncertain. V lost 6 bases and J lost 5, with 20 bases in between. Germline assignment: CDR1 MNHEY and CDR2 SVGEGT. CDR3 size: 15 residues. The CDR3 spells CASRVQQGYIHEQYF. The CDR3, as DNA: TGTGCCAGCAGGGTACAACAAGGGTACATCCACGAGCAGTACTTC.

This clonotype was recorded at least ten times. This chain connects TRBV7-3 to TRBJ2-4, with no clear D. Trimming left V 1 base short and J 5 bases short, with 6 bases between. The CDR3 spans 13 residues. Germline V gene sequence: CDR1 SGHTA, CDR2 FQGTGA. For the CDR3, the DNA is TGTGCCAGCAGCTTAAAAGGAGAAAACATTCAGTACTTC. Amino acid sequence: CASSLKGENIQYF.

The chain carries TRBV5-1 and TRBJ2-6; a possible D gene is TRBD1 (6 bases). There are 18 residues in the CDR3. V was pared by 1 base and J by 2 bases, with 16 bases between. Germline V gives CDR1 SGHRS, CDR2 YFSETQ. DNA of the CDR3: TGCGCCAGCAGCTTGAGGGGGAGCCTGACCGCTGGGGCCAACGTCCTGACTTTC. It yields the protein CASSLRGSLTAGANVLTF.

This clonotype occurred a few times. This CDR3 reads CASSLEGLRYTF. DNA for the CDR3: TGTGCCAGCAGCTTAGAGGGGCTGCGCTACACCTTC. This chain connects TRBV7-3 to TRBJ1-2; a weak D match, TRBD1 (5 bases). Germline V gene data show CDR1 as SGHTA and CDR2 as FQGTGA. This CDR3 has 12 residues. The V end was cut by 2 bases, the J end by 9 bases, with 10 bases between. Looking up the rest from reference TRBV7-3 and TRBJ1-2 gives the full variable domain: GAGVSQTPSNKVTEKGKYVELRCDPISGHTALYWYRQSLGQGPEFLIYFQGTGAADDSGLPNDRFFAVRPEGSVSTLKIQRTERGDSAVYLCASSLEGLRYTFGSGTRLTVV.

The table lists this clonotype with a few counts. The chain is built from TRBV5-1 and TRBJ2-3; the match to TRBD2 covers 7 bases. This CDR3 is 16 amino acids long. J gave up 5 bases and V 3 bases, and 12 bases lay outside the gene matches. In germline, CDR1 is SGHRS, CDR2 YFSETQ. CDR3 sequence (DNA): TGCGCCAGCAGCTCGGGGTCGGCGGGGGTTGGAGATACGCAGTATTTT. It yields the protein CASSSGSAGVGDTQYF.

This clonotype appeared many times. J is TRBJ2-3 and V is TRBV7-3; D may be TRBD2 (6 bases). Trimming removed 4 bases from V and 4 bases from J, with 12 bases in between. CDR1 is SGHTA and CDR2 is FQGTGA in the germline V gene. This CDR3 is built from 14 residues. For the CDR3, the DNA is TGTGCCAGCAGCTCTACCCCGGGGGCAGATACGCAGTATTTT. Amino acids: CASSSTPGADTQYF.

The chain carries TRBV10-2 and TRBJ2-1; the D is unclear. The CDR3 has 17 residues. The V and J ends lost 3 bases and 7 bases respectively, with 22 bases between them. CDR1 and CDR2 (germline): WSHSY, SAAADI. CDR3 DNA sequence: TGCGCCAGCAGTGATACTCAGAGAACCTCTACTCGGAATGAGCAGTTCTTC. Its protein product is CASSDTQRTSTRNEQFF.

This chain connects TRBV6-2 or TRBV6-3 to TRBJ1-1; D uncertain. The CDR3 consists of 14 residues. V was clipped by 8 bases and J by 4 bases, with 17 bases between them. Looked up from germline, CDR1 is MNHEY and CDR2 is SVGEGT. CDR3 coding DNA: TGTGCCAGCCTGGATTCCTGGGGAGGCACTGAAGCTTTCTTT. Translated: CASLDSWGGTEAFF.

This chain connects TRBV2 to TRBJ2-5; perhaps TRBD2 as D (6 bases). This CDR3 is built from 13 residues. Deletions cut 8 bases from V and 0 bases from J, with 10 bases between. Germline V CDR1 and CDR2: SNHLY, FYNNEI. CDR3 sequence: CASGGNDQETQYF. DNA of the CDR3: TGTGCCAGCGGGGGGAACGACCAAGAGACCCAGTACTTC.

The chain joins TRBV6-6 to TRBJ2-7; D remains unclear. This CDR3 is built from 13 residues. The germline gives CDR1 MNHNY, CDR2 SVGAGI (reference sequence). The CDR3 coding sequence is TGTGCCAGCATTTACTTTCTAGACGGCGAGCAGTACGTC. This translates into CASIYFLDGEQYV.

V and J are TRBV7-8 and TRBJ1-4, with TRBD1 identical over 7 bases. After removal of 0 bases from V and 0 bases from J, the junction contained 4 bases not matched to a gene. Germline V gene lookup returns CDR1 SGHVS and CDR2 FQNEAQ. The CDR3 is 17 amino acids. As DNA, the CDR3 is TGTGCCAGCAGCTTAGCGGGACAGTTTGCAACTAATGAAAAACTGTTTTTT. Amino acids: CASSLAGQFATNEKLFF.

The chain is built from TRBV6-5 and TRBJ1-6; the D gene is possibly TRBD1 (6 bases). Per germline, CDR1 MNHEY and CDR2 SVGAGI. Between the trimmed V and J ends, which lost 6 bases and 11 bases, there was a span of 11 bases. CDR3 length: 12 amino acids. The CDR3 bases are TGTGCCAGCAGCACACAGGGAACACCCCTCCACTTT. Its translation: CASSTQGTPLHF.